Here is one T cell receptor beta chain with its context. Its antigen remains unknown. Assay: immunoSEQ multiplex PCR; the TCRdb copy retains only in-frame clones and omits some. The sample carries approximately 37,000 clones, approximately 79% recorded once. This specimen belongs to a study of a mutant IDH1 vaccine in newly diagnosed glioma. Study background: Patients under treatment included about 62% males and roughly 40% females and had a mean age of approximately 43 years.

Indicated time point: week 47, end of study. The vaccine gave 300 ug of a 20-mer mutant IDH1 peptide subcutaneously per dose. Weeks 1, 3, 5, 7, 11, 15, 19 and 23 were when patients received their eight vaccinations. Each donor presented with a new WHO grade 3 or 4 astrocytoma that tested IDH1-mutant and showed ATRX loss. The germline CDR1 and CDR2 sequences are SGHRS and YFSETQ. This CDR3 comprises 14 residues. The trim removed 4 bases at V and 5 bases at J, leaving 6 bases unmatched. The sample consisted of PBMCs, taken from a glioma patient whose treatment included an IDH1 peptide vaccine. The rearrangement joins TRBV5-1 to TRBJ2-3; TRBD2 agrees at 8 bases. The clonotype was recovered from a man younger than 35 with glioma. Some clones in this sample may be carry-over from other donors' samples. This CDR3 is CASSISGGGDTQYF. The DNA for the CDR3 is TGCGCCAGCAGCATAAGCGGGGGTGGAGATACGCAGTATTTT.